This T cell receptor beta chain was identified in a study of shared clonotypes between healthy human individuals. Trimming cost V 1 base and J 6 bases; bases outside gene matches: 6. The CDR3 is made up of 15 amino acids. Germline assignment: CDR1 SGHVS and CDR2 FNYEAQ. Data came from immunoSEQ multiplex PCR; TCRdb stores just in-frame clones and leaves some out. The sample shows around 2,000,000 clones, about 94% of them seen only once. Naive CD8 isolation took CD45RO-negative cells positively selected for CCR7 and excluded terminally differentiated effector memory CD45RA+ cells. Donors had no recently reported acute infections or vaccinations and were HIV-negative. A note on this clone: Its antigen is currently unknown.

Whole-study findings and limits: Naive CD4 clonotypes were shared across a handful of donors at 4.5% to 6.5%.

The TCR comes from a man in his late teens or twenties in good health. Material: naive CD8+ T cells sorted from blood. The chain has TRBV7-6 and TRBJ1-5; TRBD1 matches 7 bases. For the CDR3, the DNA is TGTGCCAGCAGCTTAGGGCAGGGGGATAGTCAGCCCCAGCATTTT. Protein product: CASSLGQGDSQPQHF. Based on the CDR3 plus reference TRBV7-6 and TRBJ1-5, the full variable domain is GAGVSQSPRYKVTKRGQDVALRCDPISGHVSLYWYRQALGQGPEFLTYFNYEAQQDKSGLPNDRFSAERPEGSISTLTIQRTEQRDSAMYRCASSLGQGDSQPQHFGDGTRLSIL.